This T cell receptor (beta chain) was recovered during a study of blood T cells in healthy people across ages. Whole-study results and caveats: Older age coincided with a roughly linear decline in TCR beta diversity per million T cells. The study found more naive CD4+ cells and higher diversity in long-lived than aged donors.

Healthy Russian Caucasian donors spanned ages about 6 to 95 years. Germline lookup yields CDR1 SQVTM and CDR2 ANQGSEA. This CDR3 spans 14 amino acids. With V trimmed by 4 bases and J by 0 bases, 2 bases remained unmatched. A second PCR, run for about 7 to 11 cycles, used a sample-barcoded 5' primer plus a J-beta primer mix. One entry per CDR3 protein, called by TCRdb with MiXCR from the 5' RACE reads. The sample includes about 650,000 distinct CDR3 sequences, 32% of them seen just once. This clonotype was seen many times. Its matching antigen is unknown. The source material was blood. The V and J genes are TRBV29-1 and TRBJ2-3; 9 nucleotides line up with TRBD2. The receptor comes from a woman of 80 years or more in good health. The CDR3 region has the DNA TGCAGCGTTGTTCTAGCGGGGAGCACAGATACGCAGTATTTT. Translated, it gives CSVVLAGSTDTQYF.